A selection of T cell receptor beta chains follows, all from one sample in a study of blood T cell repertoires in COVID-19. Produced via immunoSEQ multiplex PCR; TCRdb's table is partial and in-frame only. Here the sample spans 180,000 or so clones, approximately 86% being singletons. The material sequenced was peripheral blood. The receptors shown here come from a woman of 80 years or more with acute or convalescent COVID-19. Both conserved end residues are part of each CDR3. The order of the fields is clone size, J gene, V gene, D gene, CDR3 protein, CDR3 DNA. D genes are given only for firm matches. Clone sizes are given selectively: once, few, many, or a class where the clone is expanded.

>-|TRBJ1-2|TRBV20-1|-
CSARDLKHGYTF
TGCAGTGCTCGTGACCTTAAGCATGGCTACACCTTC
>-|TRBJ2-3|TRBV5-1|TRBD2
CASSLEASGGQDTQYF
TGCGCCAGCAGCTTGGAGGCTAGCGGGGGTCAGGATACGCAGTATTTT
>-|TRBJ2-7|TRBV30|-
CAWRERLPTAYEQYF
TGTGCCTGGAGGGAACGACTCCCAACCGCCTACGAGCAGTACTTC
>-|TRBJ2-2|TRBV6-2/TRBV6-3|-
CASSYGTTYTGELFF
TGTGCCAGCAGTTACGGGACAACCTACACCGGGGAGCTGTTTTTT
>few|TRBJ2-2|TRBV6-1|TRBD2
CASSEVDRRGLAGGTGELFF
TGTGCCAGCAGTGAAGTGGACAGGCGCGGCCTAGCGGGAGGCACCGGGGAGCTGTTTTTT
>-|TRBJ2-1|TRBV11-1|-
CASSPFADNEQFF
TGTGCCAGCAGCCCGTTCGCGGACAATGAGCAGTTCTTC
>-|TRBJ2-1|TRBV10-3|TRBD2
CAINGLAYNEQFF
TGTGCCATCAACGGACTAGCGTACAATGAGCAGTTCTTC
>-|TRBJ1-2|TRBV10-3|TRBD1
CAILSQGDGYTF
TGTGCCATTCTATCCCAGGGGGATGGCTACACCTTC
>once|TRBJ2-3|TRBV3-1/TRBV3-2|-
CASSGRVSTDTQYF
TGTGCCAGCAGCGGCAGGGTGAGCACAGATACGCAGTATTTT
>-|TRBJ2-7|TRBV18|-
CASSPPTTYEQYF
TGTGCCAGCTCACCACCGACAACCTACGAGCAGTACTTC
>-|TRBJ2-2|TRBV7-9|-
CASSLGRLRTGELFF
TGTGCCAGCAGCTTAGGCCGACTAAGGACCGGGGAGCTGTTTTTT
>-|TRBJ1-2|TRBV15|-
CATSTNRGGYGYTF
TGTGCCACCAGCACCAATCGCGGAGGCTATGGCTACACCTTC
>few|TRBJ2-2|TRBV6-5|-
CASSYVSGNTGELFF
TGTGCCAGCAGTTACGTTAGCGGGAACACCGGGGAGCTGTTTTTT
>once|TRBJ1-6|TRBV24-1|TRBD1
CATAGTGDNSPLHF
TGTGCCACCGCCGGGACAGGGGATAATTCACCCCTCCACTTT
>-|TRBJ1-5|TRBV6-6|-
CASSYSGATGNQPQHF
TGTGCCAGCAGTTACTCAGGGGCGACGGGCAATCAGCCCCAGCATTTT
>-|TRBJ2-1|TRBV29-1|-
CSVDGVSYNEQFF
TGCAGCGTTGATGGAGTCTCCTACAATGAGCAGTTCTTC
>-|TRBJ1-5|TRBV19|-
CASSPPGGGDQPQHF
TGTGCCAGTAGTCCCCCGGGAGGGGGGGATCAGCCCCAGCATTTT
>-|TRBJ2-3|TRBV27|TRBD1
CASSWDRVGTDTQYF
TGTGCCAGCAGTTGGGACAGGGTGGGGACAGATACGCAGTATTTT
>-|TRBJ2-2|TRBV14|-
CASSPRPGANTGELFF
TGTGCCAGCAGCCCCCGCCCAGGGGCGAACACCGGGGAGCTGTTTTTT
>-|TRBJ2-3|TRBV7-2|TRBD1
CASSYRGTDTQYF
TGTGCCAGCAGCTACAGGGGAACAGATACGCAGTATTTT
>few|TRBJ1-5|TRBV19|-
CASSKYRAGQPQHF
TGTGCCAGTAGTAAGTACAGGGCTGGTCAGCCCCAGCATTTT
>-|TRBJ2-1|TRBV10-2|TRBD2
CASSEPLTAGGPNEQFF
TGCGCCAGCAGTGAGCCCTTGACTGCGGGGGGCCCCAATGAGCAGTTCTTC
>-|TRBJ2-1|TRBV5-1|-
CASSLGSRLVF
TGCGCCAGCAGCTTGGGGTCCAGGCTGGTCTTC
>-|TRBJ1-2|TRBV19|-
CASSIEAGNGFYGYTF
TGTGCCAGTAGTATAGAGGCAGGGAACGGCTTCTATGGCTACACCTTC
>-|TRBJ2-3|TRBV7-2|-
CASSLGQGGDTQYF
TGTGCCAGCAGCTTAGGGCAGGGCGGAGATACGCAGTATTTT
>once|TRBJ2-3|TRBV2|TRBD2
CASTSGGMITDTQYF
TGTGCCAGCACCTCCGGGGGGATGATCACAGATACGCAGTATTTT
>-|TRBJ2-1|TRBV5-4|-
CASSFGVGNEQFF
TGTGCCAGCAGCTTCGGGGTAGGCAATGAGCAGTTCTTC
>once|TRBJ1-3|TRBV19|-
CASSMNGDSGNTIYF
TGTGCCAGTAGTATGAACGGTGACTCTGGAAACACCATATATTTT
>-|TRBJ2-2|TRBV9|-
CASSSLEGAHTGELFF
TGTGCCAGCAGCTCCCTGGAGGGAGCCCACACCGGGGAGCTGTTTTTT
>-|TRBJ1-2|TRBV19|-
CASSFNRENGYTF
TGTGCCAGTAGTTTTAACAGGGAGAATGGCTACACCTTC
>-|TRBJ1-1|TRBV7-2|-
CASSLRLGENTEAFF
TGTGCCAGCAGCTTAAGGCTAGGGGAGAACACTGAAGCTTTCTTT
>-|TRBJ2-7|TRBV3-1/TRBV3-2|-
CASSPPYEQYF
TGTGCCAGCAGCCCTCCCTACGAGCAGTACTTC
>few|TRBJ2-1|TRBV27|-
CASSRPGSEQFF
TGTGCCAGCAGTCGACCGGGATCTGAGCAGTTCTTC
>-|TRBJ1-6|TRBV19|-
CASSTRQLYNSPLHF
TGTGCCAGTAGTACCCGACAGCTCTATAATTCACCCCTCCACTTT
>-|TRBJ2-1|TRBV24-1|-
CATSEGTKRNNEQFF
TGTGCCACCAGTGAAGGGACAAAGAGAAACAATGAGCAGTTCTTC
>-|TRBJ2-7|TRBV7-2|TRBD1
CASSLAGTADYEQYF
TGTGCCAGCAGCTTAGCCGGGACAGCGGATTACGAGCAGTACTTC
>once|TRBJ2-2|TRBV5-6|-
CASSLRSTRGTGELFF
TGTGCCAGCAGCTTGCGCTCAACAAGGGGTACCGGGGAGCTGTTTTTT
>-|TRBJ1-5|TRBV11-2|-
CASSLETGNNQPQHF
TGTGCCAGCAGCTTAGAAACAGGGAACAATCAGCCCCAGCATTTT
>-|TRBJ2-3|TRBV29-1|-
CSVKVPHGVADTQYF
TGCAGCGTTAAAGTTCCCCACGGGGTCGCAGATACGCAGTATTTT
>-|TRBJ2-1|TRBV6-2/TRBV6-3|-
CASSYARTVGSNEQFF
TGTGCCAGCAGTTACGCACGGACGGTGGGGAGCAATGAGCAGTTCTTC
>once|TRBJ2-5|TRBV12-5|TRBD2
CASGEGTTWAGQETQYF
TGTGCTAGTGGCGAGGGGACTACATGGGCTGGTCAAGAGACCCAGTACTTC
>few|TRBJ2-3|TRBV14|-
CASSPSTDTQYF
TGTGCCAGCAGCCCTAGCACAGATACGCAGTATTTT
>-|TRBJ2-3|TRBV27|TRBD2
CASSLGLAGVDTQYF
TGTGCCAGCAGTTTAGGACTAGCGGGGGTAGATACGCAGTATTTT
>-|TRBJ2-1|TRBV7-2|TRBD2
CASTPGGSSYNEQFF
TGTGCCAGCACCCCTGGCGGGAGTTCCTACAATGAGCAGTTCTTC
>few|TRBJ1-5|TRBV7-2|-
CASSLGTASNQPQHF
TGTGCCAGCAGCTTAGGGACAGCTAGCAATCAGCCCCAGCATTTT
>-|TRBJ1-1|TRBV6-2/TRBV6-3|TRBD1
CASSYSGQGRTEAFF
TGTGCCAGCAGTTACTCAGGACAGGGTCGCACTGAAGCTTTCTTT